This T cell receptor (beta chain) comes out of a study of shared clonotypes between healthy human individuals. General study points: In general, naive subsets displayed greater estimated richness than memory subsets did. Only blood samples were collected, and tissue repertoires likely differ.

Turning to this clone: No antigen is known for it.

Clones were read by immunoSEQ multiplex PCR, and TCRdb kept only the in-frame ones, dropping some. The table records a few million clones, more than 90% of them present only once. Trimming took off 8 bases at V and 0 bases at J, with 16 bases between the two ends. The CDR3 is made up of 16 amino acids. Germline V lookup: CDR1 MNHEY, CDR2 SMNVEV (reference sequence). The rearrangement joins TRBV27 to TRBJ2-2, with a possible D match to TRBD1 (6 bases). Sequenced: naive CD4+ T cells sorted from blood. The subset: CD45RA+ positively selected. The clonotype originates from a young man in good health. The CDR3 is CASRSGTNANTGELFF. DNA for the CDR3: TGTGCCAGCCGATCCGGGACAAACGCGAACACCGGGGAGCTGTTTTTT.